This note documents a single T cell receptor (beta chain) sequence. Its antigen remains unknown. Other DNA sequences within the sample encode an identical CDR3. Here immunoSEQ multiplex PCR was the method, and the copy in TCRdb shows in-frame clones only, minus some. The data contain approximately 89,000 clones, around 85% of them singletons. This sample was taken from a study of OX40 agonist ivuxolimab in advanced cancers. Study-wide results and limits: The authors did not determine the antigen specificity of the expanded peripheral T cells.

Losses at the gene ends were 3 bases for V and 2 bases for J; bases not matched to a gene: 4. CDR1 and CDR2 (germline): SGHTA, FQGTGA. This CDR3 has 14 amino acids. The TCR originated in an adult with an advanced solid tumor such as melanoma, head and neck, liver or kidney cancer. The V gene is TRBV7-3, the J gene TRBJ2-7; the match to TRBD2 covers 7 bases. The sequenced sample was CD4+ or CD8+ T cells sorted from blood, obtained in a trial of the OX40 agonist ivuxolimab. The CDR3 is CASSLVAGAYEQYF. In nucleotides, the CDR3 is TGTGCCAGCAGCTTGGTGGCGGGGGCCTACGAGCAGTACTTC.